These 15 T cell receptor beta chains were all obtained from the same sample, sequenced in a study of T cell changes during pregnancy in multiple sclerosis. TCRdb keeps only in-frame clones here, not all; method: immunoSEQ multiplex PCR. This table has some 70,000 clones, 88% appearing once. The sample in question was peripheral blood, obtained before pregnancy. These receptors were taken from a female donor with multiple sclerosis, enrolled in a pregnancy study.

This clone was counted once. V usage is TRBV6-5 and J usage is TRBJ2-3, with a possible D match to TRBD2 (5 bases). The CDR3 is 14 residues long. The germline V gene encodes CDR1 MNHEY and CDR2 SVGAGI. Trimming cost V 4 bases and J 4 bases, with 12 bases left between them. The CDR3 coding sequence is TGTGCCAGCAGTTCCCTGCTAGCATCAGATACGCAGTATTTT. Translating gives CASSSLLASDTQYF.

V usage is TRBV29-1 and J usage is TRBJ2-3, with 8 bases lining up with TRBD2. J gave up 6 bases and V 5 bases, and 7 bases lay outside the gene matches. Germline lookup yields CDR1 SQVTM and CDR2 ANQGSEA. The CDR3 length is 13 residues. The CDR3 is CSVSRGAHDTQYF. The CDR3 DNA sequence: TGCAGCGTTTCGCGGGGGGCTCACGATACGCAGTATTTT.

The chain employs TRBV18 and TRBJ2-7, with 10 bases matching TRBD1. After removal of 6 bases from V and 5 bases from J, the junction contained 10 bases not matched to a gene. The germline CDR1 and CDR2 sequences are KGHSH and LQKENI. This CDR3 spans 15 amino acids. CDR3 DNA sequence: TGTGCCAGCTCTCTGGCCGGGACAGGGGTCCACGAGCAGTACTTC. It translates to CASSLAGTGVHEQYF.

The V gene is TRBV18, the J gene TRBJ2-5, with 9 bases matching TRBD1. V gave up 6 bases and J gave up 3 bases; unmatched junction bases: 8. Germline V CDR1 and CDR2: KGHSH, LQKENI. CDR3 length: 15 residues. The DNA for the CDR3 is TGTGCCAGCTCCCAGGGACAGGGTATGGAAGAGACCCAGTACTTC. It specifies CASSQGQGMEETQYF.

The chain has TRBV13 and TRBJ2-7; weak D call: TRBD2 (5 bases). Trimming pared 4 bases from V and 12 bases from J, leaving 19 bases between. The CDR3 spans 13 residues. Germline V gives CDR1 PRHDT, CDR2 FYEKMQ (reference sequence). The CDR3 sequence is CASSSRQIEEGYF. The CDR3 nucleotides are TGTGCCAGCAGCTCCCGCCAGATCGAAGAGGGGTACTTC.

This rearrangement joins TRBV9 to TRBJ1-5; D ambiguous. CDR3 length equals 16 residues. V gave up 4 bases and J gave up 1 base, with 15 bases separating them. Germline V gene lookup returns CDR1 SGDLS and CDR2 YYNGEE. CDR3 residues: CASSSSPDGSNQPQHF. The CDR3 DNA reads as TGTGCCAGCAGCTCTAGCCCGGACGGAAGCAATCAGCCCCAGCATTTT.

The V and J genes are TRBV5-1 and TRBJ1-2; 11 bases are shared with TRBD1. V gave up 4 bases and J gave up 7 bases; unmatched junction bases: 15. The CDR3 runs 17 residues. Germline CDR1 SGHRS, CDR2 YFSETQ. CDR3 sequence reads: CASSQGTGGASGVGYTF. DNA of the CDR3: TGCGCCAGCAGCCAAGGGACAGGGGGGGCCTCGGGAGTTGGCTACACCTTC.

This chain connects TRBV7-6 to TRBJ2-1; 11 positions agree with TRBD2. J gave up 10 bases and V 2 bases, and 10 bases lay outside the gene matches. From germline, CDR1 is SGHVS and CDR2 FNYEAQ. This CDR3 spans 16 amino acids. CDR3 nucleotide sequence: TGTGCCAGCAGCTTAACTAGTAGCGGGGGGGCGGGCGAGCAGTTCTTC. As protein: CASSLTSSGGAGEQFF.

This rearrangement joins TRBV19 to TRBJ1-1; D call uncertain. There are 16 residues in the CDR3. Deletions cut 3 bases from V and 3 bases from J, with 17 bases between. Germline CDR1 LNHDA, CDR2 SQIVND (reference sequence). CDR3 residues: CASSIELGSLYTEAFF. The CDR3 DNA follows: TGTGCCAGTAGTATTGAGTTGGGCAGCTTATACACTGAAGCTTTCTTT.

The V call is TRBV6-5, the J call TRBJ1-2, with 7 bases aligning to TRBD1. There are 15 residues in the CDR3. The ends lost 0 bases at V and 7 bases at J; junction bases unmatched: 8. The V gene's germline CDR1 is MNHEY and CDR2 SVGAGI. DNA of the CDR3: TGTGCCAGCAGTTACTCGAATCTCCAGGGGGTTGGCTACACCTTC. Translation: CASSYSNLQGVGYTF.

This CDR3 is CASSLGTLSYEQYF. The DNA for the CDR3 is TGTGCCAGCAGCTTAGGGACACTTTCCTACGAGCAGTACTTC. The J gene is TRBJ2-7, the V gene TRBV7-8; D perhaps matches TRBD1 (5 bases). The CDR3 consists of 14 residues. Trimming stripped 1 base from V and 1 base from J, with 8 bases between. The germline V gene has CDR1 SGHVS and CDR2 FQNEAQ.

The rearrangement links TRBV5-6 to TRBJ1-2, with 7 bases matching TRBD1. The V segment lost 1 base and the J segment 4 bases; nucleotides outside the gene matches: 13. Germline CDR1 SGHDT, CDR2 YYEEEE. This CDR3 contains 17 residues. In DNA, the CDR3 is TGTGCCAGCAGCTTGCGGGGTCCACAGGGGCCATCCTATGGCTACACCTTC. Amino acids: CASSLRGPQGPSYGYTF.

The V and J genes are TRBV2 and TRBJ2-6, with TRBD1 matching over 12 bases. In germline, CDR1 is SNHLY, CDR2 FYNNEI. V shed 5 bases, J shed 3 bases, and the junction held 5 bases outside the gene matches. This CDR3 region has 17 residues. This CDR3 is CASSWDRGLGGANVLTF. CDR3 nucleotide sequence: TGTGCCAGCAGTTGGGACAGGGGGCTAGGTGGGGCCAACGTCCTGACTTTC.

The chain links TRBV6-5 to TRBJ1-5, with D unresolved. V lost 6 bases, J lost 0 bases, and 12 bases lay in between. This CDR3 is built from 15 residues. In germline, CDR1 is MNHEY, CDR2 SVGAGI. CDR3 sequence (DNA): TGTGCCAGCAGACCGAGAAGAAGTAGCAATCAGCCCCAGCATTTT. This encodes CASRPRRSSNQPQHF.

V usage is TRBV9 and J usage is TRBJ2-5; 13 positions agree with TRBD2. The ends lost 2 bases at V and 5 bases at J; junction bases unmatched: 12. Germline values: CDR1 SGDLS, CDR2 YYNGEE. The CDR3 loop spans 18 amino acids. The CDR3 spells CASSVGTSGIVGKETQYF. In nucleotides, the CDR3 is TGTGCCAGCAGCGTCGGGACTAGCGGGATCGTCGGTAAGGAGACCCAGTACTTC.